What follows are 17 T cell receptor beta chains derived from one specimen sequenced in a study of patients and donors after allogeneic stem cell transplantation. TCRdb re-derived calls from the RT-PCR reads in MiXCR, one entry per CDR3 protein. The table lists over 130,000 distinct CDR3 sequences, roughly 35% of them singletons. The sequenced material came from blood, either unsorted or a sorted T cell fraction (not recorded which). The receptors were gathered from a human donor who was either an allogeneic HSCT recipient or a stem cell or donor lymphocyte infusion donor (not recorded which). It is not recorded whose cells these are; they may come from a transplant donor.

The chain has TRBV20-1 and TRBJ1-1; D is possibly TRBD1 (6 bases). Trimming stripped 3 bases from V and 4 bases from J, with 15 bases between. This CDR3 comprises 14 residues. Germline loops: CDR1 DFQATT, CDR2 SNEGSKA (reference sequence). The CDR3 DNA is TGCAGTGCTAGCCCGGGGGGCGCGAGCACTGAAGCTTTCTTT. Its protein is CSASPGGASTEAFF.

V usage is TRBV6-5 and J usage is TRBJ1-4, with TRBD1 matching 7 bases. Looked up from germline, CDR1 is MNHEY and CDR2 is SVGAGI. This CDR3 has 17 residues. The junction had 9 bases not matched to a gene; V was cut back by 5 bases and J by 0 bases. CDR3 loop: CASSQYVGQTTNEKLFF. CDR3 DNA sequence: TGTGCCAGCAGTCAATACGTGGGACAGACAACTAATGAAAAACTGTTTTTT.

This clonotype was counted a single time. The chain uses TRBV21-1 and TRBJ2-2; the table's TRBD1 call for D was not verified on the DNA. TRBV21-1 is termed a pseudogene. The CDR3 has 12 residues. This chain's CDR3 is CASSKLQGELFF. The CDR3 coding sequence is TGTGCCAGCAGCAAATTACAGGGCGAGCTGTTTTTT.

The genes are TRBV28 and TRBJ2-7; no definite D call. Between the trimmed V and J ends, which lost 4 bases and 2 bases, there was a span of 12 bases. This CDR3 has 14 residues. CDR1 is MDHEN and CDR2 is SYDVKM in the germline V gene. The chain's CDR3 is CASSSPDGPYEQYV. The CDR3 DNA reads TGTGCCAGCAGTTCTCCTGACGGACCCTACGAGCAGTACGTC.

This chain connects TRBV27 to TRBJ2-3; maybe TRBD2 (5 bases). V lost 7 bases and J 1 base, leaving 12 bases between the germline ends. Germline CDR1 and CDR2: MNHEY and SMNVEV (reference sequence). The CDR3 has 14 amino acids. The CDR3 nucleotides read TGTGCCAGCACCCATCGGGGTCGCACAGATACGCAGTATTTT. Amino acid sequence: CASTHRGRTDTQYF.

The V gene is TRBV11-2, the J gene TRBJ2-7; D remains unclear. The V and J ends lost 3 bases and 7 bases respectively, with 13 bases between them. CDR3 length: 13 amino acids. Germline CDR1 SGHAT, CDR2 FQNNGV. The CDR3 DNA reads as TGTGCCAGCAGCTTGATCAGGATAAGAGAGCAGTACTTC. Amino acids: CASSLIRIREQYF.

This clonotype was observed a few times. The CDR3 protein is CASEPSGAYNEQFF. The CDR3 DNA is TGTGCCAGCGAACCTAGCGGGGCTTACAATGAGCAGTTCTTC. The chain links TRBV5-5 to TRBJ2-1; 9 bases are a match to TRBD2. The CDR3 extends over 14 amino acids. Unmatched junction bases numbered 6, after V lost 7 bases and J lost 4 bases. CDR1 is SGHKS, CDR2 YYEKEE, per germline (reference sequence).

This clonotype was observed a few times. The chain has TRBV6-6 and TRBJ1-1, with D hard to call. V lost 0 bases and J lost 7, with 9 bases in between. CDR1 is MNHNY, CDR2 SVGAGI, per germline (reference sequence). The CDR3 length is 13 residues. Here the CDR3 reads CASSYSSGNEAFF. Here the CDR3 DNA reads TGTGCCAGCAGTTACTCATCCGGTAATGAAGCTTTCTTT.

V is TRBV12-3 or TRBV12-4 and J is TRBJ1-5; possibly TRBD1 for D (5 bases). CDR3 length: 14 residues. Trimming removed 6 bases from V and 5 bases from J, with 14 bases in between. This CDR3 reads CASSTGRGDQPQHF. The CDR3 coding sequence is TGTGCCAGCAGCACTGGACGGGGGGATCAGCCCCAGCATTTT.

The rearrangement joins TRBV7-9 to TRBJ1-1; 8 bases are a match to TRBD1. The CDR3 covers 12 residues. Germline V gene sequence: CDR1 SEHNR, CDR2 FQNEAQ (reference sequence). Trimming at V came to 5 bases and at J to 7 bases, leaving 3 bases not matched to a gene. For the CDR3, the DNA is TGTGCCAGCAGCCCCACAGGGGGTGAAGCTTTCTTT. This codes for CASSPTGGEAFF.

Only a few counts were recorded for this clonotype. The gene calls are TRBV6-5 and TRBJ1-1; TRBD1 is a possible D gene (6 bases). The CDR3 runs 16 residues. Germline V gene sequence: CDR1 MNHEY, CDR2 SVGAGI. Trimming stripped 3 bases from V and 3 bases from J, with 17 bases between. CDR3 coding DNA: TGTGCCAGCAGTTATAAAAGGGGGGTCTGGCACACTGAAGCTTTCTTT. This encodes CASSYKRGVWHTEAFF.

This clonotype has just a few counts. V gene TRBV27 combines with J gene TRBJ1-4; D is perhaps TRBD1 (5 bases). V dropped 3 bases and J dropped 7 bases, with 15 bases sitting between them. The CDR3 runs 15 residues. Germline V gene sequence: CDR1 MNHEY, CDR2 SMNVEV (reference sequence). This CDR3 is CASSFTGQRGEKLFF. The CDR3 DNA sequence: TGTGCCAGCAGTTTTACAGGCCAACGGGGTGAAAAACTGTTTTTT.

V is TRBV7-9 and J is TRBJ1-1; D gene unclear. V was trimmed by 6 bases and J by 11 bases, leaving 19 bases between them. CDR3 length: 13 residues. Germline values: CDR1 SEHNR, CDR2 FQNEAQ (reference sequence). The CDR3 reads CASSFPPGSRAFF. The CDR3 coding sequence is TGTGCCAGCAGTTTCCCCCCTGGGTCCCGGGCTTTCTTT. Together with reference TRBV7-9 and TRBJ1-1, the CDR3 gives the full variable domain: DTGVSQNPRHKITKRGQNVTFRCDPISEHNRLYWYRQTLGQGPEFLTYFQNEAQLEKSRLLSDRFSAERPKGSFSTLEIQRTEQGDSAMYLCASSFPPGSRAFFGQGTRLTVV.

This clonotype occurred a few times. The chain couples TRBV18 to TRBJ1-5; the D is unclear. V was cut by 3 bases and J by 6 bases, with 12 bases left in between. The CDR3 runs 14 residues. Germline values: CDR1 KGHSH, CDR2 LQKENI. This CDR3 is CASSPVGNPQPQHF. The CDR3 coding sequence is TGTGCCAGCTCACCGGTAGGGAACCCTCAGCCCCAGCATTTT.

The chain is built from TRBV2 and TRBJ1-3; D is possibly TRBD1 (5 bases). V was pared by 7 bases and J by 4 bases, with 11 bases between. Germline CDR1 SNHLY, CDR2 FYNNEI. This CDR3 region has 13 residues. CDR3 residues: CASTRGTGNTIYF. CDR3 sequence (DNA): TGTGCCAGCACGAGGGGAACGGGAAACACCATATATTTT. Drawing the rest from reference TRBV2 and TRBJ1-3, the complete variable domain is EPEVTQTPSHQVTQMGQEVILRCVPISNHLYFYWYRQILGQKVEFLVSFYNNEISEKSEIFDDQFSVERPDGSNFTLKIRSTKLEDSAMYFCASTRGTGNTIYFGEGSWLTVV.

The chain couples TRBV18 to TRBJ2-7; possibly TRBD1 or TRBD2 for D (5 bases each). The CDR3 contains 13 residues. Trimming removed 2 bases from V and 12 bases from J, with 17 bases in between. Per germline, CDR1 KGHSH and CDR2 LQKENI. CDR3 coding DNA: TGTGCCAGCTCACCAGGGACCGGCGGTGATACGTACGTC. It encodes CASSPGTGGDTYV.

This clonotype was found a few times. The rearrangement joins TRBV28 to TRBJ1-1, with D unresolved. The germline CDR1 and CDR2 sequences are MDHEN and SYDVKM. V dropped 2 bases and J dropped 14 bases, with 15 bases sitting between them. This CDR3 region has 12 residues. CDR3: CASSLRPMIAFF. For the CDR3, the DNA is TGTGCCAGCAGTTTACGGCCCATGATAGCCTTCTTT. The variable domain in full, with the rest retrieved from reference TRBV28 and TRBJ1-1, is DVKVTQSSRYLVKRTGEKVFLECVQDMDHENMFWYRQDPGLGLRLIYFSYDVKMKEKGDIPEGYSVSREKKERFSLILESASTNQTSMYLCASSLRPMIAFFGQGTRLTVV.